This T cell receptor beta chain was identified in a study of T cell repertoires in cytomegalovirus infection. Turning to the study itself: Based on public TCR beta signatures, there were indications of CMV infection and of a matching HLA type. Overall study results and limits: It was HLA-C-restricted CMV-specific TCR beta clonotypes that dominated the response ex vivo. Based on cumulative public TCR beta family frequency, carriers of CMV plus the relevant HLA were identified.

MiXCR, applied by TCRdb to the reads, yields one record per CDR3 protein. There are fewer than 300,000 distinct CDR3 sequences in the sample; roughly 23% occur only once, and 11% to 15% lies in the top ten. V trimming: 4 bases; J trimming: 4 bases; junction bases outside the gene matches: 6. The CDR3 consists of 16 residues. CDR1 and CDR2 (germline): SGHAT, FQNNGV. On this clonotype: Its antigen is unknown.

The receptor's source is a human donor in good health (CMV status not recorded). Some clones in this sample may be carry-over from other donors' samples. The source material was PBMCs. The V call is TRBV11-2, the J call TRBJ2-2, with 10 positions matching TRBD2. The CDR3, as DNA: TGTGCCAGCAGCTCCATAGCGGGAGGCCCCACCGGGGAGCTGTTTTTT. Translating it yields CASSSIAGGPTGELFF.